Presented here are 3 T cell receptor beta chains from one specimen sequenced in a study of T cell repertoires in cytomegalovirus infection. TCRdb re-called the reads through MiXCR, storing one row per CDR3 protein. The table records some 300,000 distinct CDR3 sequences, 15% to 20% of them present only once. Sequencing input: PBMCs. Receptor source: a human donor in good health (CMV status not recorded). Some clones in this sample may be carry-over from other donors' samples.

CDR3: CASSVESQSSYNEQFF. CDR3 bases: TGTGCCAGCAGCGTAGAGTCACAAAGCTCCTACAATGAGCAGTTCTTC. This chain uses TRBV9 with TRBJ2-1; D unresolved. Per germline, CDR1 SGDLS and CDR2 YYNGEE. V dropped 0 bases and J dropped 0 bases, with 10 bases sitting between them. CDR3 length: 16 amino acids.

This clonotype showed up many times. The chain carries TRBV4-1 and TRBJ2-7; TRBD2 aligns across 7 bases. This CDR3 has 15 amino acids. Germline CDR1 is MGHRA and CDR2 is YSYEKL. Losses at the gene ends were 2 bases for V and 7 bases for J; bases not matched to a gene: 11. Here the CDR3 reads CASSQSQGLRVEQYF. DNA of the CDR3: TGCGCCAGCAGCCAAAGTCAGGGACTACGTGTGGAGCAGTACTTC.

The chain couples TRBV20-1 to TRBJ2-3; 13 nucleotides line up with TRBD2. This CDR3 has 18 residues. The germline V gene has CDR1 DFQATT and CDR2 SNEGSKA (reference sequence). V gave up 4 bases and J gave up 1 base; unmatched junction bases: 11. The CDR3 here is CSAKGMGLAGSRTDTQYF. DNA of the CDR3: TGCAGTGCTAAAGGCATGGGACTAGCGGGGAGCCGCACAGATACGCAGTATTTT.